The present TCR beta chain was sequenced within a study of patients and donors after allogeneic stem cell transplantation. MiXCR was run by TCRdb on the RT-PCR reads, yielding one entry per CDR3 protein. The sample has hundreds of thousands of distinct CDR3 sequences, more than 15% seen once. V lost 2 bases to trimming and J lost 4 bases, with 9 bases between them. The CDR3 runs to 15 residues. The germline CDR1 and CDR2 sequences are KGHSH and LQKENI. This chain uses TRBV18 with TRBJ1-6; D ambiguous. Specimen: blood, either unsorted or a sorted T cell fraction (not recorded which). The clonotype was recovered from a human donor who was either an allogeneic HSCT recipient or a stem cell or donor lymphocyte infusion donor (not recorded which). It is not recorded whose cells these are; they may come from a transplant donor. The CDR3 DNA reads as TGTGCCAGCTCACCATCCAAAGAGTATAATTCACCCCTCCACTTT. It is translated as CASSPSKEYNSPLHF.